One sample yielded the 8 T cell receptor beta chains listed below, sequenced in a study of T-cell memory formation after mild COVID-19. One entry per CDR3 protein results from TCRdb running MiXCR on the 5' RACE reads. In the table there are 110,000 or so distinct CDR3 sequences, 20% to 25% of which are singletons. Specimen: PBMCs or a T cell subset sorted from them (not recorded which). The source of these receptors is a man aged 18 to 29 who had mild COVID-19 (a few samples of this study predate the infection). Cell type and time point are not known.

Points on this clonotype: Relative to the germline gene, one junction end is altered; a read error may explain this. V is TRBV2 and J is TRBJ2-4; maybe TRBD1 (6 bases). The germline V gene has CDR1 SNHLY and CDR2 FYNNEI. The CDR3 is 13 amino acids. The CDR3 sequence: CASSEAFRQGRWF. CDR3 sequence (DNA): TGTGCCAGCAGTGAAGCATTTCGGCAGGGGAGATGGTTC.

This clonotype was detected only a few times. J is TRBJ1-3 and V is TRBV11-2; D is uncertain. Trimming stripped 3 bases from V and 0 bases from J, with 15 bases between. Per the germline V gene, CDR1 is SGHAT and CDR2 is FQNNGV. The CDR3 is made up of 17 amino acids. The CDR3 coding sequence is TGTGCCAGCAGCTTCTGGGAGGACGGCAGCTCTGGAAACACCATATATTTT. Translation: CASSFWEDGSSGNTIYF.

This CDR3 reads CASSQDAQRGTNQETQYF. The CDR3 DNA reads TGTGCCAGCAGCCAAGATGCCCAGCGGGGGACCAACCAAGAGACCCAGTACTTC. This chain connects TRBV3-1 to TRBJ2-5, with 8 bases matching TRBD2. Germline CDR1 is LGHDT and CDR2 is YNNKEL (reference sequence). CDR3 length equals 18 residues. Losses at the gene ends were 0 bases for V and 0 bases for J; bases not matched to a gene: 9.

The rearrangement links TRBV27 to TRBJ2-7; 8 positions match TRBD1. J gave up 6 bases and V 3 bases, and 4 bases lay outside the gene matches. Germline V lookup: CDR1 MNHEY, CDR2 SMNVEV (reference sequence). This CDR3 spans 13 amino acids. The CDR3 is CASSFSTGGEQYV. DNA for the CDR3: TGTGCCAGCAGTTTTTCCACAGGGGGCGAGCAGTACGTC.

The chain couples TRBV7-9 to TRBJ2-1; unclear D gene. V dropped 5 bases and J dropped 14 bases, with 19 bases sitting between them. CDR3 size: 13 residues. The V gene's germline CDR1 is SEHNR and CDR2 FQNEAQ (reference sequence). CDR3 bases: TGTGCCAGCAGCCAATCCGACTCGTATGGGGAGTTCTTC. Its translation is CASSQSDSYGEFF.

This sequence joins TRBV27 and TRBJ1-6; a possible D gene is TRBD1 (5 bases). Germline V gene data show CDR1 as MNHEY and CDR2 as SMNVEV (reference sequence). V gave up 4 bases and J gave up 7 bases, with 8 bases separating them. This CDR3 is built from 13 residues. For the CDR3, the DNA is TGTGCCAGCAGTTGGGGCAGGAATTCACCCCTCCACTTT. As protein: CASSWGRNSPLHF.

This chain's CDR3 is CASSQGDAYLGTGDTDTQYF. CDR3 nucleotides: TGTGCCAGCAGCCAAGGTGACGCCTACCTCGGGACAGGAGACACAGATACGCAGTATTTT. This rearrangement joins TRBV4-2 to TRBJ2-3, with 8 nucleotides matching TRBD1. Germline V lookup: CDR1 LGHNA, CDR2 YNFKEQ. This CDR3 is 20 amino acids long. The V and J ends lost 1 base and 2 bases, in that order; junction bases with no gene match: 17.

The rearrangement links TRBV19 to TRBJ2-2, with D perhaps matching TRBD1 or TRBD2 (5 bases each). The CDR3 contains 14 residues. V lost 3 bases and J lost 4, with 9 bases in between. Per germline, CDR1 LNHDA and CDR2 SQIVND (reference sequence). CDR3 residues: CASSMGVVTGELFF. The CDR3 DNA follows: TGTGCCAGTAGTATGGGGGTTGTCACCGGGGAGCTGTTTTTT. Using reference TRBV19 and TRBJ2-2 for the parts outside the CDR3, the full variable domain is DGGITQSPKYLFRKEGQNVTLSCEQNLNHDAMYWYRQDPGQGLRLIYYSQIVNDFQKGDIAEGYSVSREKKESFPLTVTSAQKNPTAFYLCASSMGVVTGELFFGEGSRLTVL.